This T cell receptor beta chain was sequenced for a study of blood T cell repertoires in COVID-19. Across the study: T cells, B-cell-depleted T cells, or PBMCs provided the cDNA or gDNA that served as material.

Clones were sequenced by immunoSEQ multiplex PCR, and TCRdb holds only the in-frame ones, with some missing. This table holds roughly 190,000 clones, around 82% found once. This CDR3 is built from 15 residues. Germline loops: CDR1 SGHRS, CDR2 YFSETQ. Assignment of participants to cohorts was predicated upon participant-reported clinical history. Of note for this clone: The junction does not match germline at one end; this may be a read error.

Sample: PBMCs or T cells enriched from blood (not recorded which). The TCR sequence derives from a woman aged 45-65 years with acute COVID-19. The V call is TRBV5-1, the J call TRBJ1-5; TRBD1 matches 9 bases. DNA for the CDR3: TGCGCCAGCAGATTGGGACAGGGTAGGAATCAGCCCCAGCATTTT. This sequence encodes CASRLGQGRNQPQHF.